The clone carrying this TCR beta chain is a singleton in its sample. What it binds is unknown. The data are from a study of OX40 agonist ivuxolimab in advanced cancers. Study summary: Anti-PD-1, anti-PD-L1 or anti-CTLA-4 therapy given earlier was allowed, and over 35% had some. Broader study findings: Nonresponders, in some cases, also had low normalized T-cell clonal expansion.

Assay: immunoSEQ multiplex PCR; the TCRdb copy retains only in-frame clones and omits some. The sample includes tens of thousands of clones, 80% to 95% of them seen just once. V shed 0 bases and J 0 bases; nucleotides not matched to a gene: 4. The CDR3 is 16 amino acids. CDR1 and CDR2 (germline): SGHNT, YYREEE (reference sequence). The receptor comes from an adult with an advanced solid tumor such as melanoma, head and neck, liver or kidney cancer. The chain has TRBV5-4 and TRBJ2-3; 7 nucleotides align to TRBD2. The sequencing used CD4+ or CD8+ T cells sorted from blood, collected in a trial of the OX40 agonist ivuxolimab. CDR3 coding DNA: TGTGCCAGCAGCTTGGGGGGCGGGGGTAGCACAGATACGCAGTATTTT. Its translation is CASSLGGGGSTDTQYF.